The source of this T cell receptor (beta chain) is a study of shared T cell receptors in the human thymus. Method: immunoSEQ multiplex PCR; TCRdb's copy keeps in-frame clones and lacks some. The data hold hundreds of thousands of clones, with around 87% observed a single time. This CDR3 spans 14 amino acids. Trimming cost V 2 bases and J 4 bases, with 12 bases left between them. Germline CDR1 SGHKS, CDR2 YYEKEE (reference sequence). These data are also associated with another study on human thymus T cells. From that report: The authors found apparently biased V and J gene usage in thymic and blood repertoires.

The TCR sequence derives from a boy in the first two years of life with a congenital heart defect. The chain links TRBV5-5 to TRBJ1-2, with a tentative D call TRBD1 (5 bases). Input material: thymocytes. CDR3 loop: CASSLWGRSYGYTF. CDR3 nucleotides: TGTGCCAGCAGCTTATGGGGGAGGAGCTATGGCTACACCTTC.